The TCR beta chain described here comes from a study of T cell responses to AZD1222 COVID-19 vaccine. Study-level results: Spike-specific TCR breadth and depth rose after two AZD1222 doses. Recipients of AZD1222 seropositive at baseline numbered only 5 to 7. Repertoire samples came only from after the peak T cell response. Spike regions recognized by vaccine-associated CD4 TCRs spanned the protein, led by 160-218 and 743-854.

A remark on this clone: As yet, its antigen is unknown.

CDR3 length: 14 residues. Losses at the gene ends were 5 bases for V and 4 bases for J; bases not matched to a gene: 7. Germline V CDR1 and CDR2: LGHNT, FRNRAP. Measured with immunoSEQ multiplex PCR; TCRdb has only the in-frame clones, and not every one. The sample includes some 150,000 clones, about nine tenths of them seen just once. The sequenced sample was peripheral blood, obtained on day 0 of AZD1222 vaccination. This receptor was identified in an adult in good health. The V call is TRBV12-5, the J call TRBJ1-2, with TRBD1 identical over 7 bases. The CDR3 protein is CASGVRQGAYGYTF. CDR3 bases: TGTGCTAGTGGTGTAAGACAGGGAGCCTATGGCTACACCTTC.